This is a list of T cell receptor beta chains from one sample in a study of blood T cell repertoires in COVID-19. The method was immunoSEQ multiplex PCR; TCRdb's version includes in-frame clones alone and lacks a portion of them. This table holds 98,000 or so clones, about 80% found once. The source material was peripheral blood. The receptors shown here come from a man in his sixties with acute or convalescent COVID-19. Each CDR3 is given with its conserved first and last residue. A D gene is named only where the DNA matches it firmly. Some rows have no size entry. The others give once, few or many, or a class for an expanded clone.

size: -
J: TRBJ1-3
D: TRBD1
V: TRBV19
DNA: TGTGCCAGTTTAACAGGGGGCTCTGGAAACACCATATATTTT
CDR3: CASLTGGSGNTIYF

size: -
J: TRBJ1-4
D: TRBD1
V: TRBV10-3
DNA: TGTGCCATCAGTGGGGGGACAGGGCCTAATGAAAAACTGTTTTTT
CDR3: CAISGGTGPNEKLFF

size: -
J: TRBJ1-6
D: -
V: TRBV6-6
DNA: TGTGCCAGCAGCGGGGGGTACGGGGATTCACCCCTCCACTTT
CDR3: CASSGGYGDSPLHF

size: -
J: TRBJ1-5
D: -
V: TRBV5-8
DNA: TGTGCCAGCAGCTTGGCGGGAAGCGGCAATCAGCCCCAGCATTTT
CDR3: CASSLAGSGNQPQHF

size: -
J: TRBJ2-1
D: -
V: TRBV5-1
DNA: TGCGCCAGCAGCTTGAATACTAATGAGCAGTTCTTC
CDR3: CASSLNTNEQFF

size: -
J: TRBJ1-2
D: TRBD1
V: TRBV3-1/TRBV3-2
DNA: TGTGCCAGCAGCCAAGATCAGGGGGGTCGGGGAGATGGCTACACCTTC
CDR3: CASSQDQGGRGDGYTF

size: -
J: TRBJ2-1
D: -
V: TRBV24-1
DNA: TGTGCCACCAGTGCTTACTCTCAGGCCTGGTCCTACAATGAGCAGTTCTTC
CDR3: CATSAYSQAWSYNEQFF

size: -
J: TRBJ1-2
D: TRBD1
V: TRBV6-5
DNA: TGTGCCAGCACCACAGGGGGGGTCAGCTATGGCTACACCTTC
CDR3: CASTTGGVSYGYTF

size: few
J: TRBJ1-5
D: -
V: TRBV2
DNA: TGTGCCAGCAGGACATCAAGCTACCAGCCCCAGCATTTT
CDR3: CASRTSSYQPQHF

size: -
J: TRBJ2-7
D: TRBD2
V: TRBV5-5
DNA: TGTGCCAGCACCCTCCCAAGACTAGCGGGAGTTTTCGAGCAGTACTTC
CDR3: CASTLPRLAGVFEQYF

size: -
J: TRBJ2-3
D: TRBD2
V: TRBV3-1/TRBV3-2
DNA: TGTGCCAGCAGCCAAGATCTGACTAGCGGAAGCACAGATACGCAGTATTTT
CDR3: CASSQDLTSGSTDTQYF

size: -
J: TRBJ2-1
D: TRBD2
V: TRBV5-4
DNA: TGTGCCAGCAGCTCCACCGCGGGGGGAAACAATGAGCAGTTCTTC
CDR3: CASSSTAGGNNEQFF

size: -
J: TRBJ1-2
D: -
V: TRBV11-2
DNA: TGTGCCAGCAGCTTTGGCGGGATTGGAGCTAACTATGGCTACACCTTC
CDR3: CASSFGGIGANYGYTF

size: -
J: TRBJ2-3
D: TRBD2
V: TRBV3-1/TRBV3-2
DNA: TGTGCCAGCAGCCAAGATGGGTCTAGCGGGAGGCCGACAGATACGCAGTATTTT
CDR3: CASSQDGSSGRPTDTQYF

size: -
J: TRBJ1-1
D: -
V: TRBV5-1
DNA: TGCGCCAGCAGCTTGACCTATTCGAACACTGAAGCTTTCTTT
CDR3: CASSLTYSNTEAFF

size: -
J: TRBJ1-2
D: TRBD1
V: TRBV7-8
DNA: TGTGCCAGCAGCTCTAATCCCGGGACAGGGGCCTATGGCTACACCTTC
CDR3: CASSSNPGTGAYGYTF

size: once
J: TRBJ2-7
D: -
V: TRBV29-1
DNA: TGCAGCGGCCGGATTGAGGACGAGCAGTACTTC
CDR3: CSGRIEDEQYF

size: few
J: TRBJ1-5
D: -
V: TRBV2
DNA: TGTGCCAGCAGTCCCCTCTTCAGGATCGAGCCCCAGCATTTT
CDR3: CASSPLFRIEPQHF

size: -
J: TRBJ1-3
D: -
V: TRBV6-5
DNA: TGTGCCAGCAGTTACTCAGCGGCAGGCTCTGGAAACACCATATATTTT
CDR3: CASSYSAAGSGNTIYF

size: -
J: TRBJ2-1
D: -
V: TRBV5-1
DNA: TGCGCCAGCAGCTCTGATTCAGGTTACAATGAGCAGTTCTTC
CDR3: CASSSDSGYNEQFF

size: -
J: TRBJ2-5
D: -
V: TRBV3-1/TRBV3-2
DNA: TGTGCCAGCAGCCAAGTCAGGGAGACCCAGTACTTC
CDR3: CASSQVRETQYF

size: -
J: TRBJ2-5
D: -
V: TRBV15
DNA: TGTGCCACCAGCAGAGATATTGGGCTCAAAGAGACCCAGTACTTC
CDR3: CATSRDIGLKETQYF

size: -
J: TRBJ1-5
D: -
V: TRBV6-2/TRBV6-3
DNA: TGTGCCAGCAGTTACCCCGTCGGGGGGTACAATCAGCCCCAGCATTTT
CDR3: CASSYPVGGYNQPQHF

size: -
J: TRBJ1-4
D: TRBD1
V: TRBV28
DNA: TGTGCCAGCAGTTACCTAACATATGGGACAGGGGTGTTGGCTAATGAAAAACTGTTTTTT
CDR3: CASSYLTYGTGVLANEKLFF